This T cell receptor (beta chain) was recorded in a study of cytomegalovirus exposure and HLA in healthy donors. Regarding donors, all were healthy bone marrow donors. From germline, CDR1 is GTSNPN and CDR2 SVGIG (reference sequence). CDR3 length equals 10 residues. PCR involved 60 Vbeta and 13 Jbeta primers. Sequencing was performed with immunoSEQ multiplex PCR; in TCRdb, only in-frame clones are kept and a portion is missing. The data show 160,000 or so clones, with around 83% seen just once and 8% to 10% held by the top ten. The sequenced sample consisted of PBMCs. The V call is TRBV30, the J call TRBJ1-3; D remains ambiguous. This sequence originates from a male donor in good health and CMV-seropositive. This CDR3 reads CAFEGNTIYF. The CDR3 DNA reads as TGTGCTTTTGAGGGAAACACCATATATTTT.